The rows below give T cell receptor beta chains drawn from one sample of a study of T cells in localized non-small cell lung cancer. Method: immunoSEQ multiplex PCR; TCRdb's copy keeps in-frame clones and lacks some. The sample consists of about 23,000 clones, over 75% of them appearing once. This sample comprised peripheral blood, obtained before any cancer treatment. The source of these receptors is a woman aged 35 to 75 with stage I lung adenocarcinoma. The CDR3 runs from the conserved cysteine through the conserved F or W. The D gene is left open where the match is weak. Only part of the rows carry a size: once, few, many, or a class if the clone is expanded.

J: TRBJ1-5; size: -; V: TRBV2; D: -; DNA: TGTGCCAGCAGTTATAGCCGAGGCAATCAGCCCCAGCATTTT; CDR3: CASSYSRGNQPQHF
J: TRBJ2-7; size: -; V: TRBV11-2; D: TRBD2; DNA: TGTGCCAGCAGCTCCCCAGCGGGACCCTACGAGCAGTACTTC; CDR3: CASSSPAGPYEQYF
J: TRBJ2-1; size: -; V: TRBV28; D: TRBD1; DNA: TGTGCCAGCAGGTCCGGGACAGGTTCGAGCTCCTACAATGAGCAGTTCTTC; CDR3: CASRSGTGSSSYNEQFF
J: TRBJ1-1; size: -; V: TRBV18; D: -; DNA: TGTGCCAGCTCACCGAGACAGAGAATGAACACTGAAGCTTTCTTT; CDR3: CASSPRQRMNTEAFF
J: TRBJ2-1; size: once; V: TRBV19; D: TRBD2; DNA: TGTGCCAGTAGTATCCCGACTAGCGGGTGGAATGAGCAGTTCTTC; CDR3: CASSIPTSGWNEQFF
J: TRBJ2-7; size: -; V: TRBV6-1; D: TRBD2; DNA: TGTGCCACTCAAGGGGAGGGTAGGACCTACGAGCAGTACTTC; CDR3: CATQGEGRTYEQYF
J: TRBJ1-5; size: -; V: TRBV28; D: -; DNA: TGTGCCAGCAGTTCATTATCCCTATCACGGCAGGGTTATCAGCCCCAGCATTTT; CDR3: CASSSLSLSRQGYQPQHF
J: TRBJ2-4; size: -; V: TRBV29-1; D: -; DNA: TGCAGCGTTGAAGGGGGACCGACAGCCAAAAACATTCAGTACTTC; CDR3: CSVEGGPTAKNIQYF
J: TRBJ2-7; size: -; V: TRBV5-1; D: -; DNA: TGCGCCAGCAGCGCCGGACAGAGCTACGAGCAGTACTTC; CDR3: CASSAGQSYEQYF
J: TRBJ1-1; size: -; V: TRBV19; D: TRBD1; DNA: TGTGCCAGTAGTTCGGACAGGGGGACTGAAGCTTTCTTT; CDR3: CASSSDRGTEAFF
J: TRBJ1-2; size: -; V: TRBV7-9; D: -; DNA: TGTGCCAGCAGCTTAGAAGGTGCCAGGGGCTACACCTTC; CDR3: CASSLEGARGYTF
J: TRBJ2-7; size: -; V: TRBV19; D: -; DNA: TGTGCCAGTAGTTTCCTAGACAGGACCTACGAGCAGTACTTC; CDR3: CASSFLDRTYEQYF
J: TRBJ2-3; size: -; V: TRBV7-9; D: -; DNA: TGTGCCAGCAGCTTAAATGACTATTCACCGCAGTATTTT; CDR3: CASSLNDYSPQYF
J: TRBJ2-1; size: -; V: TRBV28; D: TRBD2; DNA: TGTGCCAGCAGTTTAGCGGGAGTAAGCAACAATGAGCAGTTCTTC; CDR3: CASSLAGVSNNEQFF
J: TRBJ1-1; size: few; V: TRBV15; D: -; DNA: TGTGCCACCAGCCTCATAATCATGAACACTGAAGCTTTCTTT; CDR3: CATSLIIMNTEAFF
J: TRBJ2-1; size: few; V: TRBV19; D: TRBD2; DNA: TGTGCCAGTAGTTTCCGTAGCGGGAGCTCCTACAATGAGCAGTTCTTC; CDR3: CASSFRSGSSYNEQFF
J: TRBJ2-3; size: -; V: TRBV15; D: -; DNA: TGTGCCACCAGCACGGACAAGAGTCCAGATACGCAGTATTTT; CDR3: CATSTDKSPDTQYF
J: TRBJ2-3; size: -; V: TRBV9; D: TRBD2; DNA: TGTGCCAGCAGCTCTCCAGCGGGGGGAGTGGAAGATACGCAGTATTTT; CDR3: CASSSPAGGVEDTQYF
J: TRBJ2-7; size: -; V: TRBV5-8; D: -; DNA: TGTGCCAGCAGCTTGGGGCGGTCCTACGAGCAGTACTTC; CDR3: CASSLGRSYEQYF
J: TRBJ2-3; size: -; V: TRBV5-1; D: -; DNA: TGCGCCAGCAGCTCCCGGGACTCAACTCCGGAGACAGATACGCAGTATTTT; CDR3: CASSSRDSTPETDTQYF
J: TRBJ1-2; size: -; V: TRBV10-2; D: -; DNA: TGCGCCAGCAGTGAGCCCCGGGACTCGACCCCCGGCTACACCTTC; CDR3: CASSEPRDSTPGYTF
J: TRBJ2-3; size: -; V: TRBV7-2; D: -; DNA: TGTGCCAGCAGCTTAGTGGGCGGCACAGATACGCAGTATTTT; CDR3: CASSLVGGTDTQYF
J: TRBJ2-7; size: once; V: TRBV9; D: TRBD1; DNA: TGTGCCAGCAGCGGAACAGGGGGCGGCCAGTACTTC; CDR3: CASSGTGGGQYF
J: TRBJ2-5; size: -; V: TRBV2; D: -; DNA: TGTGCCAGCATGTTAGAGACCCAGTACTTC; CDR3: CASMLETQYF
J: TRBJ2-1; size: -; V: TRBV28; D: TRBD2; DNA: TGTGCCAGCAGTTTATTCGCGGGAGGGCTCAACAATGAGCAGTTCTTC; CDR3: CASSLFAGGLNNEQFF
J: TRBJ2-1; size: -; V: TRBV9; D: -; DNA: TGTGCCAGCAGCGGGAGGTGGGACTCCTACAATGAGCAGTTCTTC; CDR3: CASSGRWDSYNEQFF
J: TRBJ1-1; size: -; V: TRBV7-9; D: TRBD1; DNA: TGTGCCAGCAGTTCTAGACAGGGAGATACTGAAGCTTTCTTT; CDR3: CASSSRQGDTEAFF
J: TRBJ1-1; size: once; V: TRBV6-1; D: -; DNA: TGTGCCAGCAGTGAAGCTCTTGTATCCAGGAACACTGAAGCTTTCTTT; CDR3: CASSEALVSRNTEAFF
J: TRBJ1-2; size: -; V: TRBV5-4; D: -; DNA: TGTGCCAGCAGCCGAACAGGGATCTATGGCTACACCTTC; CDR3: CASSRTGIYGYTF
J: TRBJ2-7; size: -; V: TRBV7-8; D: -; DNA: TGTGCCAGCAGCTCCACAGGGCCCAAGCAGTACTTC; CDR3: CASSSTGPKQYF
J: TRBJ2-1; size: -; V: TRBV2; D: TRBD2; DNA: TGTGCCAGCAGTGTGGCTAAAGCGGGAGCAATGGCTAATGAGCAGTTCTTC; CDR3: CASSVAKAGAMANEQFF
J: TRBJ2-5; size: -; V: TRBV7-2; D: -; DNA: TGTGCCAGCAGCTTAGTGGCCGCGACACCCAGAATGGAGACCCAGTACTTC; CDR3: CASSLVAATPRMETQYF